A selection of T cell receptor beta chains follows, all from one sample in a study of CD8+ T cells in alopecia areata. Sequenced by immunoSEQ multiplex PCR; TCRdb stores in-frame clones only, minus some. The sample carries 100,000 to 150,000 clones, around 60% recorded once. This specimen consisted of CD4+ T cells sorted from blood, obtained at week 4, from a patient treated with tofacitinib. Source of these receptors: a human donor with alopecia areata. Each CDR3 is given with its conserved first and last residue. A D gene is named only where the DNA matches it firmly. A clone size is listed for some rows: how often the clone was seen (once, few, many), or a class if it is expanded.

v_call,clone_size,j_call,d_call,cdr3_nt,cdr3_aa
TRBV29-1,NA,TRBJ2-5,NA,TGCAGCGCGGTAGCCCAAGAGACCCAGTACTTC,CSAVAQETQYF
TRBV19,NA,TRBJ1-2,NA,TGTGCCAGTAGTATAGGTGGAGATGGCTACACCTTC,CASSIGGDGYTF
TRBV28,NA,TRBJ2-3,TRBD1,TGTGCCAGCAGTTTCGGATTTCCAGGGGGCATCGCAGATACGCAGTATTTT,CASSFGFPGGIADTQYF
TRBV28,NA,TRBJ2-3,NA,TGTGCCAGCAGGCGGCAGGGAATTTCGACAGATACGCAGTATTTT,CASRRQGISTDTQYF
TRBV30,NA,TRBJ2-1,NA,TGTGCCTGGAGTTTTCCTAGGTATGAGCAGTTCTTC,CAWSFPRYEQFF
TRBV9,NA,TRBJ2-5,TRBD1,TGTGCCAGCAGCGCTCATCCGGGACAGCAAGAGACCCAGTACTTC,CASSAHPGQQETQYF
TRBV19,few,TRBJ2-7,TRBD2,TGTGCCAGTAGTAAGGGACTAGCGGGAGTCGGCTACGAGCAGTACTTC,CASSKGLAGVGYEQYF
TRBV5-6,NA,TRBJ1-1,NA,TGTGCCAGCAGCTTGTCCCTGAGATTTGAAGCTTTCTTT,CASSLSLRFEAFF
TRBV4-1,few,TRBJ2-7,NA,TGCGCCAGCAGCCAGCCCACTTCCTACGAGCAGTACTTC,CASSQPTSYEQYF
TRBV5-1,NA,TRBJ2-1,TRBD1,TGCGCCAGCAGCTTTTATGGACAGGGGGCGCGATCTATCCACAATGAGCAGTTCTTC,CASSFYGQGARSIHNEQFF
TRBV4-2,NA,TRBJ2-5,NA,TGTGCCAGCAGCCAAGATCTACCCCCCGGGGCTCGAGAGACCCAGTACTTC,CASSQDLPPGARETQYF
TRBV19,NA,TRBJ2-1,NA,TGTGCCAGTACGACTAGTTTAAATGAGCAGTTCTTC,CASTTSLNEQFF
TRBV9,NA,TRBJ1-1,NA,TGTGCCAGCAGCGTAGGACACGTAAGTGAAGCTTTCTTT,CASSVGHVSEAFF
TRBV7-2,few,TRBJ2-5,TRBD2,TGTGCCAGCAGCCCAGGGGCTAGCGGGAGGGCCGGTCAGACCCAGTACTTC,CASSPGASGRAGQTQYF
TRBV2,few,TRBJ2-2,TRBD2,TGTGCCAGCAGTGGAATGTTGGGGGGGATCACCGGGGAGCTGTTTTTT,CASSGMLGGITGELFF
TRBV6-6,NA,TRBJ2-3,NA,TGTGCCAGCAGTTTTCAAGGTCCGCAGTATTTT,CASSFQGPQYF
TRBV6-5,NA,TRBJ1-6,TRBD1,TGTGCCAGCAGTTTTCGGACAGGGGTTTCACCCCTCCACTTT,CASSFRTGVSPLHF
TRBV6-5,NA,TRBJ2-5,NA,TGTGCCACCGGACGGAGTCAAGAGACCCAGTACTTC,CATGRSQETQYF
TRBV4-3,few,TRBJ2-3,NA,TGCGCCAGCAGCCAAGGGGTGGCGACAGATACGCAGTATTTT,CASSQGVATDTQYF
TRBV25-1,NA,TRBJ2-5,TRBD2,TGTGCCAGCAGTTTTAGCGGGGGGGCCCGGGAGACCCAGTACTTC,CASSFSGGARETQYF
TRBV2,few,TRBJ1-5,NA,TGTGCCAGCAGGGGGGATAGCAATCAGCCCCAGCATTTT,CASRGDSNQPQHF
TRBV14,few,TRBJ2-1,NA,TGTGCCAGCAGCCAAGCTGTCGGGAGTACCTACAATGAGCAGTTCTTC,CASSQAVGSTYNEQFF
TRBV30,NA,TRBJ2-5,TRBD1,TGTGCCTGGAGTGTATGGGGACAGGGAACGGAGACCCAGTACTTC,CAWSVWGQGTETQYF
TRBV28,many,TRBJ1-4,NA,TGTGCCAGCAGCCCCCGACAGAGCCTAAATGAAAAACTGTTTTTT,CASSPRQSLNEKLFF
TRBV9,few,TRBJ2-7,NA,TGTGCCAGCAGCGTTGACCCTAGCACCTACGAGCAGTACTTC,CASSVDPSTYEQYF
TRBV9,NA,TRBJ2-5,TRBD2,TGTGCCAGCAGCCCCCAGCCACTAGCGGGAGGCCGAGAGACCCAGTACTTC,CASSPQPLAGGRETQYF
TRBV27,NA,TRBJ2-3,NA,TGTGCCAGCAGTTTAGGGGACTGGGCTACTACGCAGTATTTT,CASSLGDWATTQYF
TRBV4-3,NA,TRBJ2-7,TRBD1,TGCGCCAGCAGCCTAGGGGCAACAGGGGCCTACGAGCAGTACTTC,CASSLGATGAYEQYF
TRBV4-1,NA,TRBJ1-1,NA,TGCGCCAGCAGCCAAGATACGGCAGGTCGAGTGAACACTGAAGCTTTCTTT,CASSQDTAGRVNTEAFF
TRBV4-1,NA,TRBJ1-5,TRBD1,TGCGCCAGCAGCCAGGAACCACAGGGGGCGGTTCAGCCCCAGCATTTT,CASSQEPQGAVQPQHF
TRBV25-1,few,TRBJ1-5,TRBD1,TGTGCCACCGACGAGGGGACAGGGCCCTTGCAGCCCCAGCATTTT,CATDEGTGPLQPQHF